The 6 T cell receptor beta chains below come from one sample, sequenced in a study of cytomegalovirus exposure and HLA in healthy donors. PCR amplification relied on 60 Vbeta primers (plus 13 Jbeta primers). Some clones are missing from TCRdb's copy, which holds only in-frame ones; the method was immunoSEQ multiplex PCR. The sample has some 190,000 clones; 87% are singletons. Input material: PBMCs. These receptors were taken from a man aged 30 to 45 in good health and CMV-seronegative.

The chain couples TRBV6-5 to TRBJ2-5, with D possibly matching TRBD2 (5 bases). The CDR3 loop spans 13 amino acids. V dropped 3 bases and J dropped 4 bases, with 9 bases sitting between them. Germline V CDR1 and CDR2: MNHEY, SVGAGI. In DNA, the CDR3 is TGTGCCAGCAGTTATGGACTTTCAGAGACCCAGTACTTC. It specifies CASSYGLSETQYF.

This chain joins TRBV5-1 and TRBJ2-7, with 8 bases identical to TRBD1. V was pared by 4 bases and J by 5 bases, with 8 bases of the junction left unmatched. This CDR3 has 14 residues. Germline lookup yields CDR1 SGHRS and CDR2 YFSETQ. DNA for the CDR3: TGCGCCAGCAGCACCGGACAGGGTGTCCACGAGCAGTACTTC. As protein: CASSTGQGVHEQYF. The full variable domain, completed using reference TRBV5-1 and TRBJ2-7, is KAGVTQTPRYLIKTRGQQVTLSCSPISGHRSVSWYQQTPGQGLQFLFEYFSETQRNKGNFPGRFSGRQFSNSRSEMNVSTLELGDSALYLCASSTGQGVHEQYFGPGTRLTVT.

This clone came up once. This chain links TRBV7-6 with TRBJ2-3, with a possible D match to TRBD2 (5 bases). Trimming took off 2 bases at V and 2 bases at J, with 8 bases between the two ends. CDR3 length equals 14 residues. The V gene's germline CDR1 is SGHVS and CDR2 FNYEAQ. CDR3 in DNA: TGTGCCAGCAGCTTAAGCGGAGCCACAGATACGCAGTATTTT. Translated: CASSLSGATDTQYF. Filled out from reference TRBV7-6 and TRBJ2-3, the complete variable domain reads GAGVSQSPRYKVTKRGQDVALRCDPISGHVSLYWYRQALGQGPEFLTYFNYEAQQDKSGLPNDRFSAERPEGSISTLTIQRTEQRDSAMYRCASSLSGATDTQYFGPGTRLTVL.

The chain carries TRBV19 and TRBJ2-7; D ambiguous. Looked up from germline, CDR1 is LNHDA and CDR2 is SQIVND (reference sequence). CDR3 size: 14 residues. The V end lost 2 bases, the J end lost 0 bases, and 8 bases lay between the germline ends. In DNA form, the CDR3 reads TGTGCCAGTAGTATACGGTATATCTCCTACGAGCAGTACTTC. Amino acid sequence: CASSIRYISYEQYF.

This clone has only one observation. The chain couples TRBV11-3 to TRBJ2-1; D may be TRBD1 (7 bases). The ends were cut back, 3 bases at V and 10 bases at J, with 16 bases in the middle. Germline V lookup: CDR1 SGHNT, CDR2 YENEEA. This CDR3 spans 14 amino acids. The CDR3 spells CASSFSRGADEQFF. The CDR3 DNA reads TGTGCCAGCAGCTTTTCCAGGGGGGCAGACGAGCAGTTCTTC.

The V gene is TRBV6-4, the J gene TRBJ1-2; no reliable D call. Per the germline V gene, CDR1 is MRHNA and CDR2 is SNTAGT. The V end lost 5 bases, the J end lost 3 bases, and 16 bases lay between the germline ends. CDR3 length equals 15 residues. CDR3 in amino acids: CASSPNLGSDYGYTF. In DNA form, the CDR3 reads TGTGCCAGCAGTCCCAATCTTGGTAGCGACTATGGCTACACCTTC.